The rows below give T cell receptor beta chains drawn from one sample of a study of blood T cell repertoires in COVID-19. Libraries were prepared by immunoSEQ multiplex PCR; TCRdb keeps only in-frame clonotypes and omits some of them. The data show 250,000 to 300,000 clones, with less than 90% seen just once and around 13% held by the top ten. The sequenced sample was peripheral blood. These receptors were obtained from a woman in her sixties or seventies with COVID-19, enrolled during active disease. Both conserved end residues are part of each CDR3. Each record gives: V gene, clone size, J gene, D gene, CDR3 DNA, CDR3 protein. D genes are given only for firm matches. Some rows have no size entry. The others give once, few or many, or a class for an expanded clone.

V: TRBV9
size: .
J: TRBJ1-5
D: .
DNA: TGTGCCAGCAGCGTAGGGTACAGAGCCAATCAGCCCCAGCATTTT
CDR3: CASSVGYRANQPQHF

V: TRBV19
size: .
J: TRBJ2-3
D: .
DNA: TGTGCCAGTAGTTGGGCTACCACAGATACGCAGTATTTT
CDR3: CASSWATTDTQYF

V: TRBV28
size: .
J: TRBJ2-3
D: .
DNA: TGTGCCAGCAGTTCCCTCGTCCCCGGGGGTACGCAGTATTTT
CDR3: CASSSLVPGGTQYF

V: TRBV9
size: once
J: TRBJ2-2
D: TRBD1
DNA: TGTGCCAGCAGCCCCCGGACAGGGGGAGCCACCGGGGAGCTGTTTTTT
CDR3: CASSPRTGGATGELFF

V: TRBV5-6
size: .
J: TRBJ1-3
D: .
DNA: TGTGCCAGCAGCTTAGGGGGGGCCACTGGAAACACCATATATTTT
CDR3: CASSLGGATGNTIYF

V: TRBV30
size: once
J: TRBJ1-5
D: TRBD1
DNA: TGTGCCTGGAGGGACGGGACAGGGGGCAATCAGCCCCAGCATTTT
CDR3: CAWRDGTGGNQPQHF

V: TRBV12-3/TRBV12-4
size: few
J: TRBJ1-1
D: TRBD1
DNA: TGTGCCAGCAGCGGGACAGCCGTAGGGCCTGACTTT
CDR3: CASSGTAVGPDF

V: TRBV7-2
size: .
J: TRBJ2-7
D: TRBD1
DNA: TGTGCCAGCAGCAACGGACAGGGCGAGGGGTTACTACGGGAGCAGTACTTC
CDR3: CASSNGQGEGLLREQYF

V: TRBV29-1
size: .
J: TRBJ1-4
D: TRBD1
DNA: TGCAGCGTCTCCGACAGGGGTAATGAAAAACTGTTTTTT
CDR3: CSVSDRGNEKLFF

V: TRBV19
size: .
J: TRBJ2-5
D: TRBD2
DNA: TGTGCCAGTAGCCAAGCTAGCGGGGGTCGCGAGACCCAGTACTTC
CDR3: CASSQASGGRETQYF

V: TRBV19
size: .
J: TRBJ1-5
D: .
DNA: TGTGCCAGTAGCTCGGTTAAAAGCCCCCAGCATTTT
CDR3: CASSSVKSPQHF

V: TRBV27
size: .
J: TRBJ2-1
D: TRBD1
DNA: TGTGCCAGCAGGAACGGACAGGTACTATCCTACAATGAGCAGTTCTTC
CDR3: CASRNGQVLSYNEQFF

V: TRBV7-9
size: .
J: TRBJ2-3
D: TRBD2
DNA: TGTGCCAGCAGCCCCGGACTAGCGGGGGGGCTCGCAGATACGCAGTATTTT
CDR3: CASSPGLAGGLADTQYF

V: TRBV30
size: .
J: TRBJ2-7
D: .
DNA: TGTGCCTGGAGCCAGGGTTCCTACGAGCAGTACTTC
CDR3: CAWSQGSYEQYF

V: TRBV19
size: .
J: TRBJ1-1
D: .
DNA: TGTGCCAGTAGTACGCAGGAGGGCCTCGAAGCTTTCTTT
CDR3: CASSTQEGLEAFF

V: TRBV6-1
size: .
J: TRBJ1-6
D: TRBD1
DNA: TGTGCCAGCAGTGCGACAGGGGATTTATATAATTCACCCCTCCACTTT
CDR3: CASSATGDLYNSPLHF

V: TRBV24-1
size: .
J: TRBJ2-7
D: .
DNA: TGTGCCACCTACCACAGTTGGTTGGGGCAGTACTTC
CDR3: CATYHSWLGQYF

V: TRBV7-8
size: .
J: TRBJ2-3
D: TRBD1
DNA: TGTGCCAGCAGCTTAGGGGGGTACAGGGGAACAGATACGCAGTATTTT
CDR3: CASSLGGYRGTDTQYF

V: TRBV5-1
size: .
J: TRBJ1-2
D: .
DNA: TGCGCCAGCAGCCTTACGACTCTTGGAGGGTCTAACTATGGCTACACCTTC
CDR3: CASSLTTLGGSNYGYTF

V: TRBV10-3
size: .
J: TRBJ2-1
D: .
DNA: TGTGCCATCAGACCGACAGGGCAGGGACTAGGGGTCGATGAGCAGTTCTTC
CDR3: CAIRPTGQGLGVDEQFF

V: TRBV5-1
size: .
J: TRBJ2-3
D: TRBD1
DNA: TGCGCCAGTTCGACAGGGGTCATCACAGATACGCAGTATTTT
CDR3: CASSTGVITDTQYF

V: TRBV5-8
size: .
J: TRBJ2-3
D: TRBD1
DNA: TGTGCCAGCAGCTTAAGGGGGCGCACAGATACGCAGTATTTT
CDR3: CASSLRGRTDTQYF

V: TRBV28
size: .
J: TRBJ2-7
D: TRBD1
DNA: TGTGCCAGCAGTTTTGGGGACAGGGTGACAGGGCAGTACTTC
CDR3: CASSFGDRVTGQYF